These T cell receptor beta chains were read from a single sample in a study of T cell responses to AZD1222 COVID-19 vaccine. Measured with immunoSEQ multiplex PCR; TCRdb has only the in-frame clones, and not every one. The table lists 100,000 to 150,000 clones, 80% to 90% of them singletons. The sample consisted of peripheral blood, taken on day 0 of AZD1222 vaccination. The origin of the receptors is an adult in good health. CDR3s include the opening cysteine and the closing phenylalanine or tryptophan. The D gene is left open where the match is weak. Clone size is stated in some rows and not others, as once, few, many or a class when expanded.

size,D,J,V,DNA,CDR3
few,NA,TRBJ2-1,TRBV12-3/TRBV12-4,TGTGCCAGCAGTTTAAATCGCAATGAGCAGTTCTTC,CASSLNRNEQFF
NA,NA,TRBJ2-1,TRBV5-4,TGTGCCAGCAGCGGGTTGACGCCAAAAGGAGTCTACAATGAGCAGTTCTTC,CASSGLTPKGVYNEQFF
NA,NA,TRBJ2-3,TRBV5-8,TGTGCCAGCAGCTTGCTCGTCAGCAGCACAGATACGCAGTATTTT,CASSLLVSSTDTQYF
NA,TRBD1,TRBJ1-6,TRBV6-1,TGTGCCAGCAGTGAACCCCCCGGGACAGGGGATTCACCCCTCCACTTT,CASSEPPGTGDSPLHF
NA,NA,TRBJ1-2,TRBV2,TGTGCCAGCAGTGAAGTATCCATGAACCACACCTTC,CASSEVSMNHTF
once,NA,TRBJ2-3,TRBV7-2,TGTGCCAGCAGGTCCGTGGGGGGCCGCACAGATACGCAGTATTTT,CASRSVGGRTDTQYF
NA,TRBD1,TRBJ1-5,TRBV19,TGTGCCAGTAGTCCTACAGGGGGCAATCAGCCCCAGCATTTT,CASSPTGGNQPQHF
few,NA,TRBJ1-6,TRBV6-5,TGTGCCAGCAGTTACGGACAGAAGGATTCACCCCTCCACTTT,CASSYGQKDSPLHF
NA,TRBD1,TRBJ2-1,TRBV5-5,TGTGCCAGCAGCTTGGGTAGGACAGGGAACAATGAGCAGTTCTTC,CASSLGRTGNNEQFF
NA,NA,TRBJ2-1,TRBV7-6,TGTGCCAGCAGCCCCCGTCCCTCAAATGAGCAGTTCTTC,CASSPRPSNEQFF
NA,NA,TRBJ1-2,TRBV10-2,TGCGCCAGCAGGGGACCTAACTATGGCTACACCTTC,CASRGPNYGYTF
NA,NA,TRBJ1-4,TRBV7-2,TGTGCCAGCAGCCCCCGGGGGAGGGTAGATGAAAAACTGTTTTTT,CASSPRGRVDEKLFF